This T cell receptor (beta chain) was recovered during a study of PD-1 blockade in classical Hodgkin lymphoma. Regarding the study as a whole: Before treatment, complete responders showed about the same diversity as newly diagnosed patients. By C4D1 there was a significant rise in CD4+ TCR diversity but not in CD8+ TCR diversity.

The assay was immunoSEQ multiplex PCR, and TCRdb's table has in-frame clones only and misses some. The sample lists about 20,000 clones, roughly 82% occurring once. The CDR3 is 16 amino acids. Germline CDR1 SGHVS, CDR2 FNYEAQ. J lost 1 base, V lost 4 bases, and 8 bases had no gene match. Time point of the sample: cycle 4 day 1 (C4D1), after about 6 weeks of nivolumab. All trial patients relapsed after autologous stem cell transplantation. From thawed PBMCs, magnetic negative selection was used to isolate the CD8+ T cells. With regard to this clone: Its antigen remains unidentified.

This chain uses TRBV7-6 with TRBJ1-2; TRBD1 matches 8 bases. The clonotype comes from a human donor with classical Hodgkin lymphoma. Sequences were derived from CD8+ T cells from blood, sampled before the fourth cycle of nivolumab. In DNA, the CDR3 is TGTGCCAGCAGCTCCAGGAGCACAGGGGGTAACTATGGCTACACCTTC. Translating gives CASSSRSTGGNYGYTF. Full variable domain (rest looked up from reference TRBV7-6 and TRBJ1-2): GAGVSQSPRYKVTKRGQDVALRCDPISGHVSLYWYRQALGQGPEFLTYFNYEAQQDKSGLPNDRFSAERPEGSISTLTIQRTEQRDSAMYRCASSSRSTGGNYGYTFGSGTRLTVV.